This TCR beta chain emerged from a study of T cells after yellow fever vaccination. 5'RACE template switching generated TCR cDNA, adding a universal primer site and UMIs. From the 5' RACE reads, TCRdb called clonotypes with MiXCR, one entry per CDR3 protein. This sample carries 250,000 or so distinct CDR3 sequences, 6.9% of them seen once, and the ten largest clones take over 0.65%. Study results and limitations: A limited proportion of clonotypes was detected within both the CD4 and CD8 compartments. One caveat is that FACS-sorted repertoires could contain abundant clonotypes contaminating from the bulk population. Boosting was followed by the reappearance of most primary-vaccination clones (approximately 97% CD4, around 90% CD8).

Notes on this clonotype: Its specificity is not known.

Germline assignment: CDR1 DFQATT and CDR2 SNEGSKA (reference sequence). The CDR3 is 16 residues long. The genes are TRBV20-1 and TRBJ1-4; D is possibly TRBD1 (6 bases). The origin of this receptor is a man aged 25-45 years who received the YFV17D yellow fever vaccine. The sample here was CD4+ T cells sorted from PBMCs, taken 15 days after the yellow fever booster vaccination. The CDR3, as DNA: TGCACTGTCCAGGGTGCGGGGGGCAGACGCAATGAAAAACTGTTTTTT. This gives the protein CTVQGAGGRRNEKLFF.